This entry lists 22 T cell receptor beta chains sequenced from one sample in a study of blood T cell repertoires in COVID-19. Produced via immunoSEQ multiplex PCR; TCRdb's table is partial and in-frame only. The sample comprises around 250,000 clones, 84% of which are singletons, and 1.5% to 1.9% rests with the top ten. Sequenced material: peripheral blood. Every receptor here comes from a woman aged 40 to 55 who had recovered from COVID-19.

The gene calls are TRBV5-8 and TRBJ2-5, with TRBD1 matching over 8 bases. Unmatched junction bases numbered 10, after V lost 4 bases and J lost 2 bases. The CDR3 totals 16 residues. Germline V CDR1 and CDR2: SGHTS, YDEGEE. This CDR3 reads CASSPGTGEGQETQYF. Here the CDR3 DNA reads TGTGCCAGCAGCCCTGGGACAGGAGAGGGGCAAGAGACCCAGTACTTC.

The CDR3 coding sequence is TGTGCCATCAGCGCACATCAGGGGGCAGGGGAAGCTTTCTTT. Its translation is CAISAHQGAGEAFF. This sequence joins TRBV10-3 and TRBJ1-1; 8 bases fit TRBD1. CDR1 and CDR2 from the germline V gene are ENHRY and SYGVKD. The trim removed 6 bases at V and 8 bases at J, leaving 11 bases unmatched. The CDR3 runs to 14 residues.

The CDR3 DNA is TGTGCCAGCAGCGGGGACAGGAGGGGGCAGTACTTC. Translation gives CASSGDRRGQYF. The J gene is TRBJ2-7, the V gene TRBV3-1 (or the pseudogene TRBV3-2); 8 positions agree with TRBD1. The germline V gene has CDR1 LGHDT and CDR2 YNNKEL (reference sequence). The CDR3 consists of 12 residues. V was clipped by 5 bases and J by 9 bases; unmatched bases: 6.

The rearrangement links TRBV2 to TRBJ1-2; the D gene is possibly TRBD1 (5 bases). Germline V gene sequence: CDR1 SNHLY, CDR2 FYNNEI. This CDR3 comprises 14 residues. V was pared by 2 bases and J by 6 bases, with 13 bases between. This chain's CDR3 is CASSESVAGDGYTF. CDR3 DNA: TGTGCCAGCAGTGAAAGTGTGGCGGGGGATGGCTACACCTTC.

This clone was recorded a few times. This chain joins TRBV6-2 or TRBV6-3 and TRBJ2-2; TRBD2 is a possible D gene (6 bases). This CDR3 is 13 amino acids long. CDR1 and CDR2 (germline): MNHEY, SVGEGT. Trimming left V 6 bases short and J 7 bases short, with 12 bases between. CDR3 region: CASSRGGVGELFF. The CDR3, as DNA: TGTGCCAGCAGCCGAGGAGGGGTCGGGGAGCTGTTTTTT.

V gene TRBV21-1 combines with J gene TRBJ2-1; the table assigns TRBD1, which was not confirmed against the DNA. TRBV21-1 is marked as a pseudogene. The length of the CDR3 is 14 residues. As DNA, the CDR3 is TGTGCCAGCAGCAAGGACAGACCTCTTGGAGAGCAGTTCTTC. Translated: CASSKDRPLGEQFF.

This clone was counted once. This chain joins TRBV3-1 (or the pseudogene TRBV3-2) and TRBJ1-6, with D possibly being TRBD1 (5 bases). There are 18 residues in the CDR3. The germline V and J ends were trimmed by 1 base and 0 bases, with 13 bases remaining between them. The germline gives CDR1 LGHDT, CDR2 YNNKEL (reference sequence). CDR3 bases: TGTGCCAGCAGCCAAGCTTGGGGGGGGAGCTCCTATAATTCACCCCTCCACTTT. Translating it yields CASSQAWGGSSYNSPLHF.

This clone has just one count. The chain combines TRBV19 with TRBJ1-1; 8 positions agree with TRBD1. The CDR3 totals 15 residues. Germline assignment: CDR1 LNHDA and CDR2 SQIVND (reference sequence). J gave up 1 base and V 8 bases, and 9 bases lay outside the gene matches. Here the CDR3 reads CASLDRTGRNTEAFF. In DNA form, the CDR3 reads TGTGCCAGTCTAGACAGGACAGGGAGGAACACTGAAGCTTTCTTT.

This sequence joins TRBV5-1 and TRBJ2-7; 7 bases map to TRBD1. The CDR3 sequence is 14 residues long. The V segment lost 4 bases and the J segment 2 bases; nucleotides outside the gene matches: 6. The germline CDR1 and CDR2 sequences are SGHRS and YFSETQ. The CDR3 DNA reads as TGCGCCAGCAGCCCGGGACAGATTACCTACGAGCAGTACTTC. Residues: CASSPGQITYEQYF. Combining the CDR3 with reference TRBV5-1 and TRBJ2-7 gives the whole variable domain KAGVTQTPRYLIKTRGQQVTLSCSPISGHRSVSWYQQTPGQGLQFLFEYFSETQRNKGNFPGRFSGRQFSNSRSEMNVSTLELGDSALYLCASSPGQITYEQYFGPGTRLTVT.

The chain is built from TRBV5-1 and TRBJ2-1; D is uncertain. This CDR3 is built from 16 residues. Germline-derived CDR1 and CDR2 are SGHRS and YFSETQ. Trimming stripped 2 bases from V and 0 bases from J, with 12 bases between. CDR3 loop: CASSFAEVGSYNEQFF. As DNA, the CDR3 is TGCGCCAGCAGCTTCGCAGAGGTGGGCTCCTACAATGAGCAGTTCTTC.

The chain links TRBV6-6 to TRBJ2-4; tentatively, D is TRBD1 (6 bases). The germline CDR1 and CDR2 sequences are MNHNY and SVGAGI (reference sequence). This CDR3 comprises 16 residues. The V end lost 4 bases, the J end lost 0 bases, and 13 bases lay between the germline ends. The CDR3 DNA reads as TGTGCCAGCAGTTCCCCGGACAGTGTAGCCAAAAACATTCAGTACTTC. Amino acids: CASSSPDSVAKNIQYF.

The rearrangement links TRBV6-1 to TRBJ1-2; D not certain. Between the trimmed V and J ends, which lost 2 bases and 3 bases, there was a span of 10 bases. The germline V gene encodes CDR1 MNHNS and CDR2 SASEGT. This CDR3 is built from 14 residues. The CDR3 DNA is TGTGCCAGCAGTGAAAATGGAGGGTACTATGGCTACACCTTC. Encoded protein: CASSENGGYYGYTF.

This chain links TRBV2 with TRBJ2-4; 7 positions match TRBD1. This CDR3 region has 15 residues. From germline, CDR1 is SNHLY and CDR2 FYNNEI. Trimming removed 2 bases from V and 1 base from J; junction bases left unmatched: 2. CDR3 sequence reads: CASSEWGQAKNIQYF. The CDR3 nucleotides are TGTGCCAGCAGTGAATGGGGACAGGCCAAAAACATTCAGTACTTC.

CDR3 nucleotides: TGTGCCAGCAGTCCCCCCAGGGACAGGGGCCATCAGCCCCAGCATTTT. Translation gives CASSPPRDRGHQPQHF. V usage is TRBV6-2 or TRBV6-3 and J usage is TRBJ1-5, with TRBD1 matching 10 bases. V lost 5 bases, J lost 5 bases, and 9 bases stayed unmatched. Germline CDR1 MNHEY, CDR2 SVGEGT. This CDR3 is 16 amino acids long.

In this sample, this clone turned up a few times. The chain has TRBV21-1 and TRBJ1-1; TRBD1, the table's D call, was not compared with the DNA. TRBV21-1 is a known pseudogene. The length of the CDR3 is 15 residues. The CDR3 DNA follows: TGTGCCAGCAGCCCCCCCGGACAACGCAGGGCTGAAGCTTTCTTT. This translates into CASSPPGQRRAEAFF.

The V gene is TRBV5-4, the J gene TRBJ2-1; D is unresolved. Germline CDR1 SGHNT, CDR2 YYREEE (reference sequence). V lost 4 bases to trimming and J lost 2 bases, with 10 bases between them. The CDR3 spans 14 residues. This chain's CDR3 is CASSVAQTYNEQFF. CDR3 bases: TGTGCCAGCAGCGTTGCGCAAACCTACAATGAGCAGTTCTTC.

In nucleotides, the CDR3 is TGTGCCAGCAGCCAAGTCGGTGCGGGGGCCCTCACAGATACGCAGTATTTT. As protein: CASSQVGAGALTDTQYF. The V gene is TRBV4-2, the J gene TRBJ2-3, with D perhaps matching TRBD2 (7 bases). The length of the CDR3 is 17 residues. Deletions cut 1 base from V and 2 bases from J, with 16 bases between. Germline CDR1 LGHNA, CDR2 YNFKEQ.

This sequence joins TRBV18 and TRBJ1-2; 9 positions agree with TRBD1. The CDR3 sequence is 16 residues long. The trim removed 5 bases at V and 7 bases at J, leaving 14 bases unmatched. Germline V gene data show CDR1 as KGHSH and CDR2 as LQKENI. CDR3 residues: CASSSYSGTGIGGYTF. In DNA form, the CDR3 reads TGTGCCAGCTCATCATACTCCGGGACAGGGATTGGTGGCTACACCTTC. Supplemented by reference TRBV18 and TRBJ1-2, the full variable domain reads NAGVMQNPRHLVRRRGQEARLRCSPMKGHSHVYWYRQLPEEGLKFMVYLQKENIIDESGMPKERFSAEFPKEGPSILRIQQVVRGDSAAYFCASSSYSGTGIGGYTFGSGTRLTVV.

This chain uses TRBV21-1 with TRBJ2-3; the DNA was not compared with TRBD2, the D call given in the table. TRBV21-1 is marked as a pseudogene. This CDR3 contains 13 residues. For the CDR3, the DNA is TGTGCCAGCAGCAAAGTAGGAGCGGATACGCAGTATTTT. Amino acid sequence: CASSKVGADTQYF.

This clone was picked up a small number of times. The chain recombines TRBV5-1 with TRBJ2-2, with D maybe TRBD2 (5 bases). The CDR3 is 13 residues long. Germline V gene lookup returns CDR1 SGHRS and CDR2 YFSETQ. V dropped 4 bases and J dropped 7 bases, with 11 bases sitting between them. The CDR3 loop reads CASSRGEGGELFF. The CDR3 bases are TGCGCCAGCAGCCGGGGAGAGGGCGGGGAGCTGTTTTTT.

V usage is TRBV27 and J usage is TRBJ1-1; D call uncertain. Looked up from germline, CDR1 is MNHEY and CDR2 is SMNVEV (reference sequence). CDR3 length: 13 residues. V was clipped by 8 bases and J by 6 bases, with 16 bases between them. As DNA, the CDR3 is TGTGCCAGCTCCCGTCTGGGGAGGGCTGAAGCTTTCTTT. Translating it yields CASSRLGRAEAFF.

The chain links TRBV5-1 to TRBJ1-6, with D possibly matching TRBD1 (6 bases). CDR1 is SGHRS, CDR2 YFSETQ, per germline. The length of the CDR3 is 14 residues. Trimming shortened V by 0 bases and J by 13 bases, and 14 bases separated the two germline ends. CDR3: CASSLVPGESPLHF. The DNA for the CDR3 is TGCGCCAGCAGCTTGGTTCCAGGGGAAAGTCCCCTCCACTTT.